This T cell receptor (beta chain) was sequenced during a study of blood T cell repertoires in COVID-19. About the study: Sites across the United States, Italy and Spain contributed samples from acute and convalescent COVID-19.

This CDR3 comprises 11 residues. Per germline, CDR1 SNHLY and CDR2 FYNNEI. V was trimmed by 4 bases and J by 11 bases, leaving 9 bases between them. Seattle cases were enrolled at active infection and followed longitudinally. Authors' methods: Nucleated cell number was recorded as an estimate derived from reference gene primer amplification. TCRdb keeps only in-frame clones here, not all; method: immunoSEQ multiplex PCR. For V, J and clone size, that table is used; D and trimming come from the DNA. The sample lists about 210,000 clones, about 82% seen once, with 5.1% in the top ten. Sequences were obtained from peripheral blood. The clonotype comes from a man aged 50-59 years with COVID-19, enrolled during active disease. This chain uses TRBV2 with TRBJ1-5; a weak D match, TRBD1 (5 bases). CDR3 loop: CASSGDLSQHF. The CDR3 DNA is TGTGCCAGCAGTGGGGACTTGTCCCAGCATTTT.